This T cell receptor (beta chain) was sequenced during a study of response to subunit inactivated influenza vaccine. Study results and limitations: Each seasonal influenza vaccination recruits few new T cells, the authors suggested.

This clonotype was seen only a few times. Its specificity is not known. TCRdb re-derived calls from the RT-PCR reads in MiXCR, one entry per CDR3 protein. Of a few hundred thousand distinct CDR3 sequences listed, 12% to 15% are singletons. The CDR3 runs 13 residues. V gave up 5 bases and J gave up 6 bases; unmatched junction bases: 4. The sequenced sample was PBMCs from blood, obtained about 13 days after vaccination. This sequence originates from a man aged 45-65 years who received an inactivated influenza vaccine. The chain employs TRBV12-3 or TRBV12-4 and TRBJ2-1, with 7 bases aligning to TRBD1. The CDR3 loop reads CASSGGQANEQFF. In DNA form, the CDR3 reads TGTGCCAGCAGTGGCGGACAGGCCAATGAGCAGTTCTTC.